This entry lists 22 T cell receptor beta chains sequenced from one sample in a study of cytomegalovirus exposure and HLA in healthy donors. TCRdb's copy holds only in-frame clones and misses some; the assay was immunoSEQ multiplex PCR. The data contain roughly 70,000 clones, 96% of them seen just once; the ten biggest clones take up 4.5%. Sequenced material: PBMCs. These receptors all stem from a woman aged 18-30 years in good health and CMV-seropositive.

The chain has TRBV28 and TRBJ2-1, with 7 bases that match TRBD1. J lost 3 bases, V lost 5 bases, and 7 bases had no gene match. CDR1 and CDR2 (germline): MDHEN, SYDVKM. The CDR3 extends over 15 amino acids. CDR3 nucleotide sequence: TGTGCCAGCAGTACGTTACAGGGGTACTACAATGAGCAGTTCTTC. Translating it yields CASSTLQGYYNEQFF.

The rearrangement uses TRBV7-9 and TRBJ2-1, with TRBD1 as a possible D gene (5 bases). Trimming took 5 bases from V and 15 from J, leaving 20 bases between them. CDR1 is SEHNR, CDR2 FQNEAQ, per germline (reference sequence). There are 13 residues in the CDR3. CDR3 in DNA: TGTGCCAGCAGCCCCAGGGCAGGGCCGTCGGTGTTCTTC. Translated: CASSPRAGPSVFF. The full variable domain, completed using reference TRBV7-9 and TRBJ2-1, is DTGVSQNPRHKITKRGQNVTFRCDPISEHNRLYWYRQTLGQGPEFLTYFQNEAQLEKSRLLSDRFSAERPKGSFSTLEIQRTEQGDSAMYLCASSPRAGPSVFFGPGTRLTVL.

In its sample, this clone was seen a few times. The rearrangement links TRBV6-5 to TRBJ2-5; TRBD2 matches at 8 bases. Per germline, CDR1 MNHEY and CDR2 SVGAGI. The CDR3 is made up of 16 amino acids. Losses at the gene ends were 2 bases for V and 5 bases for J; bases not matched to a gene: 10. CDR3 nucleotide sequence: TGTGCCAGCAGTTACACGGGAACTAGCGGTGGGGAGACCCAGTACTTC. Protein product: CASSYTGTSGGETQYF.

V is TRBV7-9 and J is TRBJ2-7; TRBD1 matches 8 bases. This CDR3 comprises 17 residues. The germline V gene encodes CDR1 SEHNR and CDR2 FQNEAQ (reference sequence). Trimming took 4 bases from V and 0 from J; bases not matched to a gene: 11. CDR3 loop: CASSSADRGQSSYEQYF. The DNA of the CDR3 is TGTGCCAGCAGCTCCGCCGACAGGGGACAGAGCTCCTACGAGCAGTACTTC.

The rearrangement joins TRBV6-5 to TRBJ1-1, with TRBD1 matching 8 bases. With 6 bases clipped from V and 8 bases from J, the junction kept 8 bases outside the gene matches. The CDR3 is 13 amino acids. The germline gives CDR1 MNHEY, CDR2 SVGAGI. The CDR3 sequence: CASSLRQGAEAFF. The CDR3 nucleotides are TGTGCCAGCAGCTTACGCCAGGGGGCCGAAGCTTTCTTT.

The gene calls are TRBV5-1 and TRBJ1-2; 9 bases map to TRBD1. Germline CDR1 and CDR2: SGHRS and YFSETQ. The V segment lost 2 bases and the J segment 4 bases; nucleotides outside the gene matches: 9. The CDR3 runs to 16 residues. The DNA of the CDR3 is TGCGCCAGCAGCTTTCTCGCGGGACAGGGATCCTATGGCTACACCTTC. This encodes CASSFLAGQGSYGYTF.

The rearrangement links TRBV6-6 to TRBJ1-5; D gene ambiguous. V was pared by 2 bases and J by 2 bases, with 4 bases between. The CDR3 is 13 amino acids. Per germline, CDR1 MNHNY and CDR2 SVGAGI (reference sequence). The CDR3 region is CASSYAGNQPQHF. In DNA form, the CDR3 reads TGTGCCAGCAGTTACGCGGGCAATCAGCCCCAGCATTTT.

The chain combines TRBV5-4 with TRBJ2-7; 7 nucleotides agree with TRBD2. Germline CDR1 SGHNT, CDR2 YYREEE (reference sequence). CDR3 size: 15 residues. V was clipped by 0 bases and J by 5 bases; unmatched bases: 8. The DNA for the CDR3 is TGTGCCAGCAGCTTGGTGGGGACTATAGTCCACGAGCAGTACTTC. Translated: CASSLVGTIVHEQYF.

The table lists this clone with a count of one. In nucleotides, the CDR3 is TGTGCCAGCAGCTCGCCCGTAGGGGGTACCGACTCATCTGGGGCCAACGTCCTGACTTTC. Translation gives CASSSPVGGTDSSGANVLTF. This chain connects TRBV7-8 to TRBJ2-6, with D tentatively TRBD1 (6 bases). The CDR3 is 20 residues long. Germline loops: CDR1 SGHVS, CDR2 FQNEAQ. The V end was cut by 4 bases, the J end by 1 base, with 23 bases between.

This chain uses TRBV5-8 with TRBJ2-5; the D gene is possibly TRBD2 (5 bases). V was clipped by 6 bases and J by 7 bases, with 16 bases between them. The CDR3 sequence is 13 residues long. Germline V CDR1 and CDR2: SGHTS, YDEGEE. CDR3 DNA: TGTGCCAGCAATCCCCAAAGGGCGGGGACCCAGTACTTC. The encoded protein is CASNPQRAGTQYF.

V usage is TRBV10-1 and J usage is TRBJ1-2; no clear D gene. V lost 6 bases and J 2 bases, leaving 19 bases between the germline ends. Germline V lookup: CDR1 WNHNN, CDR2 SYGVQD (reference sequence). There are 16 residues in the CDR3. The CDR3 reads CASRPSPRKSNYGYTF. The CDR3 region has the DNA TGCGCCAGCAGACCATCTCCGAGAAAGTCAAACTATGGCTACACCTTC.

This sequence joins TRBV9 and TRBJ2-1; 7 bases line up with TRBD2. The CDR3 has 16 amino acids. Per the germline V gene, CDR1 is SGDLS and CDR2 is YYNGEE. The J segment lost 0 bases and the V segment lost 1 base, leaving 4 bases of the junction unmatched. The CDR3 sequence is CASSVTGRSSYNEQFF. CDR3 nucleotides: TGTGCCAGCAGCGTAACCGGGAGGAGCTCCTACAATGAGCAGTTCTTC. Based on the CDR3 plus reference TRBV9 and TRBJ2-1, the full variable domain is DSGVTQTPKHLITATGQRVTLRCSPRSGDLSVYWYQQSLDQGLQFLIQYYNGEERAKGNILERFSAQQFPDLHSELNLSSLELGDSALYFCASSVTGRSSYNEQFFGPGTRLTVL.

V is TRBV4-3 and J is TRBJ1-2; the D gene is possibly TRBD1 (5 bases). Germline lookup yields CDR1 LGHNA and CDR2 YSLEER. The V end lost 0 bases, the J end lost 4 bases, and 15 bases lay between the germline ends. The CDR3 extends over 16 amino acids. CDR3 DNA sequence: TGCGCCAGCAGCCAAGAAGGGCCCGGGGGGGGCTATGGCTACACCTTC. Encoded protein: CASSQEGPGGGYGYTF.

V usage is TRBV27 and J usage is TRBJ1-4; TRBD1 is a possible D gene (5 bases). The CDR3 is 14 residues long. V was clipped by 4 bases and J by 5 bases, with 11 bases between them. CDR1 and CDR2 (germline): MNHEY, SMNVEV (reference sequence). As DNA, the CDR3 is TGTGCCAGCAGTTCCCGACAGCCAAATGAAAAACTGTTTTTT. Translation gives CASSSRQPNEKLFF.

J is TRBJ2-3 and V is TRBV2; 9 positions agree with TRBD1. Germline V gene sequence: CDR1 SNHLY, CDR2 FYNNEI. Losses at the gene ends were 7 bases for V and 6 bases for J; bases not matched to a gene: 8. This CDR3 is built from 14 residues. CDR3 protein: CASTQGQGGDTQYF. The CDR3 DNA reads TGTGCCAGCACCCAGGGACAGGGTGGCGATACGCAGTATTTT.

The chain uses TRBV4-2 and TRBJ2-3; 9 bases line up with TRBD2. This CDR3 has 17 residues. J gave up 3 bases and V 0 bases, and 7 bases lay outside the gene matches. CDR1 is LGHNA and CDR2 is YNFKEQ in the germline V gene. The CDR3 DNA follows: TGTGCCAGCAGCCAAGAGGATAGCGGGAGTGGAACAGATACGCAGTATTTT. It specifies CASSQEDSGSGTDTQYF.

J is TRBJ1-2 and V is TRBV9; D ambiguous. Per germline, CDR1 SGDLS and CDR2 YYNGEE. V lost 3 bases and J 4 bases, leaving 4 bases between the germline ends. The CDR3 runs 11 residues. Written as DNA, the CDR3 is TGTGCCAGCAGCGGGGCCTATGGCTACACCTTC. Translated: CASSGAYGYTF.

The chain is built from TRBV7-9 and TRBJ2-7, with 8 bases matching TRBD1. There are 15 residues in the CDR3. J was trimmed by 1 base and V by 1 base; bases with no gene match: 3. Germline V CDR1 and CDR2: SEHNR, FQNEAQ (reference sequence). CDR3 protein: CASSLGGTGSYEQYF. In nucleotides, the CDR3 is TGTGCCAGCAGCTTAGGTGGGACAGGATCCTACGAGCAGTACTTC.

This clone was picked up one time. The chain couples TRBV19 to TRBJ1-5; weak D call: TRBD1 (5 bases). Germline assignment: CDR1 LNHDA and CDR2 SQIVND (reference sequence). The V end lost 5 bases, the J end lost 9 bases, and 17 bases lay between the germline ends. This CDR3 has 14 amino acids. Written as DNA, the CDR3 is TGTGCCAGTAGTTATTTACACCCTCAGGGGCCCCAGCATTTT. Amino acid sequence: CASSYLHPQGPQHF.

The CDR3 region is CAWRLAGTYNEQFF. The CDR3 DNA sequence: TGTGCCTGGAGACTAGCGGGCACCTACAATGAGCAGTTCTTC. The gene calls are TRBV30 and TRBJ2-1, with 9 bases aligning to TRBD2. The CDR3 is 14 residues long. Trimming took 3 bases from V and 2 from J; bases not matched to a gene: 2. Per the germline V gene, CDR1 is GTSNPN and CDR2 is SVGIG (reference sequence).

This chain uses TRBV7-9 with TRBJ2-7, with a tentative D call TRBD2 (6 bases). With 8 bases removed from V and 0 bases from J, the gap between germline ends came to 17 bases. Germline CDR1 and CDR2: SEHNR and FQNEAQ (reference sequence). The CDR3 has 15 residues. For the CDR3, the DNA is TGTGCCAGCGTACCCGGGACTGCGAGCTCCTACGAGCAGTACTTC. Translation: CASVPGTASSYEQYF.

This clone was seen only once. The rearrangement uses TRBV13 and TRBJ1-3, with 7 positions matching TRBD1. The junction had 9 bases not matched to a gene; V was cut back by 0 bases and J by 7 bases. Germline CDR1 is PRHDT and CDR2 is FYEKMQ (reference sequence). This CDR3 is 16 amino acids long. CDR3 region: CASSLGPGRGPNTIYF. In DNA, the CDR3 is TGTGCCAGCAGCTTAGGCCCGGGAAGGGGGCCTAACACCATATATTTT.